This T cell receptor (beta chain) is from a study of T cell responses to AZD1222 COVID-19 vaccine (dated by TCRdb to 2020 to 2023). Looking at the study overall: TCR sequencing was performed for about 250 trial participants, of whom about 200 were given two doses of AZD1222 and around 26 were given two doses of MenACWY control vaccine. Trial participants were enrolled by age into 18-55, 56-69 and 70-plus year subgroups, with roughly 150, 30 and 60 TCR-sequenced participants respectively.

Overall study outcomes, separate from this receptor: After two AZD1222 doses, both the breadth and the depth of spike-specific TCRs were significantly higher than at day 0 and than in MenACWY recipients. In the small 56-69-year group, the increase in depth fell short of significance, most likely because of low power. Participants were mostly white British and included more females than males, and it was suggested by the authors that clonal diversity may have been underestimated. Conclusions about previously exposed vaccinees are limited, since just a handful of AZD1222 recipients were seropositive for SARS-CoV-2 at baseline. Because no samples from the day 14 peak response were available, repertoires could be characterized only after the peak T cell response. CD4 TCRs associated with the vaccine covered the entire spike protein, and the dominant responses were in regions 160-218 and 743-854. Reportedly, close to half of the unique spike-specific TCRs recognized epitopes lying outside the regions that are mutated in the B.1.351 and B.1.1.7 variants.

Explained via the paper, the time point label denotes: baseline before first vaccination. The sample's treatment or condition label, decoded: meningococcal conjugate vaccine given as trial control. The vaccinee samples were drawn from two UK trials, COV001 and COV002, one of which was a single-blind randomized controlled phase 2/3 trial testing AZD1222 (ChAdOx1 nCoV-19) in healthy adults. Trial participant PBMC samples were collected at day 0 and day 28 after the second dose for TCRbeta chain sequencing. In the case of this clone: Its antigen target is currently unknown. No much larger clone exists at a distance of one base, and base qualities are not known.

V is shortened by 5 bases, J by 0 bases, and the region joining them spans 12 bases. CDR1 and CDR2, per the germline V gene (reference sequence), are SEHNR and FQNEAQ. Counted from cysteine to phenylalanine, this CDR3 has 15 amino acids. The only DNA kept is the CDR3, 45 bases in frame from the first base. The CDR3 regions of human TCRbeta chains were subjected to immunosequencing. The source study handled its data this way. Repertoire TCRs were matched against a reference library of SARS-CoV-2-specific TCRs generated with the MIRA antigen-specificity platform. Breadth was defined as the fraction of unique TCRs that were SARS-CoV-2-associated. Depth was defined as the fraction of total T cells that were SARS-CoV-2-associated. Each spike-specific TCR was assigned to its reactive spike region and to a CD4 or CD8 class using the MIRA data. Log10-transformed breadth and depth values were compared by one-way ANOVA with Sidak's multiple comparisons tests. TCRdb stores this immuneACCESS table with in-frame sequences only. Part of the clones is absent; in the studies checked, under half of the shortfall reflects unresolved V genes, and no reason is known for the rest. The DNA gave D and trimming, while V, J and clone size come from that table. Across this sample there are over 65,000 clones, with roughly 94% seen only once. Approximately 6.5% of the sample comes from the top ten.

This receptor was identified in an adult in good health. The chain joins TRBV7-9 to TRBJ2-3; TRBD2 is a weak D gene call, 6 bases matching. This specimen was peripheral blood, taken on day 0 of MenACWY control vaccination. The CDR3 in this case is CASSPNSGSTDTQYF. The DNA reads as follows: TGTGCCAGCAGCCCGAATAGCGGTAGCACAGATACGCAGTATTTT.